The text below deals with one TCR beta chain. These data belong to a study of blood T cell repertoires in COVID-19. Clones were sequenced by immunoSEQ multiplex PCR, and TCRdb holds only the in-frame ones, with some missing. The profile covers roughly 250,000 clones, with 85% to 90% appearing a single time and around 1.6% taken by the ten largest. The source of this sequence is a woman between 50 and 59 years old who had recovered from COVID-19. What was sequenced was PBMCs or T cells enriched from blood (not recorded which).

In DNA form, the CDR3 reads TGTGCCATCTACTCCCAGGGTACTGAAGCTTTCTTT. It yields the protein CAIYSQGTEAFF. The rearrangement links TRBV28 to TRBJ1-1; possible D gene TRBD1, 5 bases. The V gene lost 10 bases and the J gene lost 5 bases, with 14 bases spanning the gap. This CDR3 is 12 amino acids long. Germline CDR1 reads MDHEN; CDR2 reads SYDVKM.